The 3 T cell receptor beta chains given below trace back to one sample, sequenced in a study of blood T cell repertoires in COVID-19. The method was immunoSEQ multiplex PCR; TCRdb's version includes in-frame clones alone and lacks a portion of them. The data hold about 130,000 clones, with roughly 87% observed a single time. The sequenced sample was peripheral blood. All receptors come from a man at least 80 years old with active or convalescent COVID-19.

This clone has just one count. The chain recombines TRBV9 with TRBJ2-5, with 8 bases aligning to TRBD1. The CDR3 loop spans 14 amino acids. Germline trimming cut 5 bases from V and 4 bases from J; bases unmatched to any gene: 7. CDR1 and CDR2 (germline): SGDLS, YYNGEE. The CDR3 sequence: CASSRDRGVETQYF. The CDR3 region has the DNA TGTGCCAGCAGTCGAGACAGGGGTGTAGAGACCCAGTACTTC.

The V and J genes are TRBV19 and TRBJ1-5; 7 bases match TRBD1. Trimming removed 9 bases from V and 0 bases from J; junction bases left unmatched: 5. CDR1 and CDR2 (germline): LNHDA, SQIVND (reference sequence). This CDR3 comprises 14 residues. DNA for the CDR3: TGTGCCAGCGGACAGGACCATAGCAATCAGCCCCAGCATTTT. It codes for CASGQDHSNQPQHF.

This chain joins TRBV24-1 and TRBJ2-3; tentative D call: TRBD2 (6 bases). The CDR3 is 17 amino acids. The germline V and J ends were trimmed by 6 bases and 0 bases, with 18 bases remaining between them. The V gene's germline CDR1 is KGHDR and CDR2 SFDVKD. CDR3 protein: CATSPIGGGASTDTQYF. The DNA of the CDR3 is TGTGCCACCAGTCCAATCGGAGGAGGGGCTAGCACAGATACGCAGTATTTT.